These T cell receptor beta chains were read from a single sample in a study of cytomegalovirus exposure and HLA in healthy donors. Sequenced by immunoSEQ multiplex PCR; TCRdb stores in-frame clones only, minus some. Of 150,000 to 200,000 clones listed, almost 80% are singletons. Sequencing was carried out using PBMCs. These receptors were taken from a young man in good health and CMV-seronegative. Each CDR3 is given with its conserved first and last residue. The D gene is left open where the match is weak. Not all rows give a size; the values are once, few, many and, for expanded clones, a class.

j_call,d_call,v_call,clone_size,cdr3_nt,cdr3_aa
TRBJ2-3,NA,TRBV6-5,NA,TGTGCCAGCAGTTATCTAGTAGCAGATACGCAGTATTTT,CASSYLVADTQYF
TRBJ2-7,TRBD2,TRBV7-2,NA,TGTGCCAGCAGACCGGGACTAGCGGGAGGGTACGAGCAGTACTTC,CASRPGLAGGYEQYF
TRBJ1-4,NA,TRBV9,NA,TGTGCCAGCAGCCCCGGGGGGGGTGGTGAAAAACTGTTTTTT,CASSPGGGGEKLFF
TRBJ1-2,TRBD1,TRBV27,NA,TGTGCCAGCAGTCCCTCCGGGGGGACAGGGGAGGGCTACACCTTC,CASSPSGGTGEGYTF
TRBJ2-5,TRBD2,TRBV7-8,NA,TGTGCCAGCAGCTTAGATTTGGCGGGGGGGCAAGAGACCCAGTACTTC,CASSLDLAGGQETQYF
TRBJ1-5,NA,TRBV7-2,NA,TGTGCCAGCAGCTTAGATGGGAGAAATCAGCCCCAGCATTTT,CASSLDGRNQPQHF
TRBJ2-5,TRBD2,TRBV15,few,TGTGCCACCAGCAGAGGACTCACTAGCGGGGGGGCCAAAGAGACCCAGTACTTC,CATSRGLTSGGAKETQYF
TRBJ1-1,TRBD1,TRBV19,NA,TGTGCCAGTAGTATAGATTCTCAGGGGGCTTATAACACTGAAGCTTTCTTT,CASSIDSQGAYNTEAFF
TRBJ2-6,NA,TRBV27,NA,TGTGCCAGCAATCAGTACTCTGGGGCCAACGTCCTGACTTTC,CASNQYSGANVLTF
TRBJ1-1,NA,TRBV7-2,NA,TGTGCCAGCAGCTTGGCCGGGGGTAACACTGAAGCTTTCTTT,CASSLAGGNTEAFF
TRBJ1-2,TRBD1,TRBV19,NA,TGTGCCAGTAGGGACAGGGGGCTCGAGTTGGGCTATGGCTACACCTTC,CASRDRGLELGYGYTF
TRBJ2-1,TRBD1,TRBV9,NA,TGTGCCAGCAGCGTAGGGCAGGGGGCGTCTAATGAGCAGTTCTTC,CASSVGQGASNEQFF
TRBJ2-1,NA,TRBV19,NA,TGTGCCAGTAGTAGTTTTAGTTTAGACAATGAGCAGTTCTTC,CASSSFSLDNEQFF
TRBJ2-5,NA,TRBV2,NA,TGTGCCAGCAGTGATGATGGGCAACACCAAGAGACCCAGTACTTC,CASSDDGQHQETQYF
TRBJ2-5,TRBD1,TRBV10-3,NA,TGTGCCATCAGTGACAAGGACAGGGGAGCAGAGACCCAGTACTTC,CAISDKDRGAETQYF
TRBJ1-2,NA,TRBV27,NA,TGTGCCAGCAGTTTATTGACAGGCCGGGGTGGCTACACCTTC,CASSLLTGRGGYTF